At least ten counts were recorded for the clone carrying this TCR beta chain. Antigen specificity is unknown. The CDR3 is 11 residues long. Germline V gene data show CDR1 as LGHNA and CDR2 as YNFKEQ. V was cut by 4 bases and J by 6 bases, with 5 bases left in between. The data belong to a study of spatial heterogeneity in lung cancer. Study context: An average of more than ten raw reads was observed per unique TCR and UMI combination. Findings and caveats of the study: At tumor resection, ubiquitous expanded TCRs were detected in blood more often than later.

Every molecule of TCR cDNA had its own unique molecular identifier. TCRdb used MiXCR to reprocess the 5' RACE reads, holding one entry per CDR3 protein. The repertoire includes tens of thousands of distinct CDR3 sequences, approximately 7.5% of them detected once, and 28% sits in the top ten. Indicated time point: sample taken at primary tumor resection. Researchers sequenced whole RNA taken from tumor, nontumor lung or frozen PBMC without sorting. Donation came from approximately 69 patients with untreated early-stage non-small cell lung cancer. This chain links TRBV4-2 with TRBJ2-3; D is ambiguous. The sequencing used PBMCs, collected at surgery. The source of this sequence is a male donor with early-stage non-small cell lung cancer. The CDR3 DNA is TGTGCCAGCAGCCCGGGCGATACGCAGTATTTT. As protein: CASSPGDTQYF.